A single sample is the source of the 25 T cell receptor beta chains below, sequenced in a study of blood T cells in healthy people across ages. It was with a sample-barcoded 5' primer and a J-beta primer mix that a second PCR of about 6 to 11 cycles was run. From the 5' RACE reads, TCRdb called clonotypes with MiXCR, one entry per CDR3 protein. This table has about 1.8 million distinct CDR3 sequences, 49% appearing once. Sequences were obtained from blood. The receptors were sampled from a woman between 40 and 55 years old in good health.

The gene calls are TRBV6-1 and TRBJ2-1; 7 nucleotides agree with TRBD1. The V gene's germline CDR1 is MNHNS and CDR2 SASEGT. This CDR3 spans 17 amino acids. V gave up 5 bases and J gave up 2 bases; unmatched junction bases: 12. The CDR3 DNA reads TGTGCCAGCAGTCAAATACACCGACAGGGCACCTACAATGAGCAGTTCTTC. Residues: CASSQIHRQGTYNEQFF.

This clonotype was detected only a few times. The chain is built from TRBV15 and TRBJ2-7; 9 bases agree with TRBD1. Per germline, CDR1 LNHNV and CDR2 YYDKDF (reference sequence). The V gene end was trimmed by 5 bases and the J gene end by 3 bases; junction bases not matched to a gene: 17. The CDR3 is 18 residues long. The CDR3 DNA sequence: TGTGCCACCAGCCCATCTCACATTACAGGGGGCAATAGCTACGAGCAGTACTTC. This translates into CATSPSHITGGNSYEQYF.

The CDR3 loop reads CASSGTVSGANVLTF. CDR3 nucleotide sequence: TGTGCCAGCAGTGGGACCGTGTCTGGGGCCAACGTCCTGACTTTC. The chain recombines TRBV6-5 with TRBJ2-6; D assignment may be TRBD1 or TRBD2 (5 bases each). V lost 5 bases and J lost 1, with 9 bases in between. This CDR3 comprises 15 residues. Per the germline V gene, CDR1 is MNHEY and CDR2 is SVGAGI.

V is TRBV3-1 and J is TRBJ2-7; D is unclear. The CDR3 is made up of 13 amino acids. Germline-derived CDR1 and CDR2 are LGHDT and YNNKEL (reference sequence). Trimming removed 2 bases from V and 3 bases from J, with 8 bases in between. DNA of the CDR3: TGTGCCAGCAGCCAAAGGGCTAACTACGAGCAGTACTTC. It codes for CASSQRANYEQYF.

The chain links TRBV13 to TRBJ2-7; D might be TRBD2 (5 bases). Germline V gene sequence: CDR1 PRHDT, CDR2 FYEKMQ (reference sequence). The CDR3 runs to 14 residues. V gave up 3 bases and J gave up 4 bases, with 13 bases separating them. The CDR3 DNA reads as TGTGCCAGCAGCTTTTCCCTAGCCCCATACGAGCAGTACTTC. Protein sequence: CASSFSLAPYEQYF.

The chain couples TRBV4-3 to TRBJ1-2; D remains unclear. Germline CDR1 is LGHNA and CDR2 is YSLEER. The CDR3 runs to 13 residues. Trimming removed 4 bases at V and 8 bases at J, with 14 bases between. The CDR3 bases are TGCGCCAGCAGCCCGACGGCGGATTGGGGCTACACCTTC. It is translated as CASSPTADWGYTF.

This clonotype has just a few counts. The chain is built from TRBV7-2 and TRBJ2-1; the match to TRBD1 covers 8 bases. Losses at the gene ends were 0 bases for V and 8 bases for J; bases not matched to a gene: 12. The CDR3 has 17 amino acids. CDR1 SGHTA and CDR2 FQGNSA come from the germline V gene. DNA for the CDR3: TGTGCCAGCAGCTTAGCCTCCGGGACAGGACGCATCGATGAGCAGTTCTTC. It specifies CASSLASGTGRIDEQFF.

This clonotype was counted only a few times. The CDR3 sequence is CASSLPAVTDTQYF. The DNA for the CDR3 is TGTGCCAGCAGCTTACCAGCGGTCACAGATACGCAGTATTTT. This chain links TRBV7-9 with TRBJ2-3; tentatively, D is TRBD2 (5 bases). From germline, CDR1 is SEHNR and CDR2 FQNEAQ (reference sequence). The CDR3 sequence is 14 residues long. V gave up 2 bases and J gave up 2 bases, with 8 bases separating them.

Only a few counts were recorded for this clonotype. A junction boundary mismatches the germline segment, possibly from a read error. The rearrangement uses TRBV7-7 and TRBJ2-5, with D perhaps TRBD1 or TRBD2 (5 bases each). The CDR3 extends over 13 amino acids. Looked up from germline, CDR1 is SSHAT and CDR2 is FNYEAQ (reference sequence). CDR3 nucleotide sequence: TGTGCTAGCAGCCGGGACGGGCGAGAGACCCAGTACTTC. It specifies CASSRDGRETQYF. Variable domain in full (rest from reference TRBV7-7 and TRBJ2-5): GAGVSQSPRYKVTKRGQDVTLRCDPISSHATLYWYQQALGQGPEFLTYFNYEAQPDKSGLPSDRFSAERPEGSISTLTIQRTEQRDSAMYRCASSRDGRETQYFGPGTRLLVL.

This clonotype has a handful of counts. The chain has TRBV20-1 and TRBJ2-5; 8 bases are a match to TRBD1. Unmatched junction bases numbered 11, after V lost 4 bases and J lost 4 bases. The CDR3 loop spans 15 amino acids. Germline V gene sequence: CDR1 DFQATT, CDR2 SNEGSKA (reference sequence). As DNA, the CDR3 is TGCAGTGCTATGAGGACAGGGCCCCCGATAGAGACCCAGTACTTC. The encoded protein is CSAMRTGPPIETQYF.

This clonotype was detected only a few times. The rearrangement links TRBV12-3 or TRBV12-4 to TRBJ2-7, with D unclear. TRBJ2-5 explains the end of the DNA better; the J call may be wrong. The CDR3 is 13 amino acids. CDR3 nucleotides: TGTGCCAGCAGACCGACCGAGATGAAGACCCAGTACTTC. Its protein is CASRPTEMKTQYF.

The chain joins TRBV27 to TRBJ2-7, with 7 bases fitting TRBD1. The germline gives CDR1 MNHEY, CDR2 SMNVEV (reference sequence). The CDR3 loop spans 14 amino acids. V gave up 6 bases and J gave up 0 bases; unmatched junction bases: 5. This chain's CDR3 is CASSIGTVSYEQYF. In nucleotides, the CDR3 is TGTGCCAGCAGCATAGGGACAGTCTCCTACGAGCAGTACTTC.

This chain links TRBV3-1 with TRBJ1-1; a weak D match, TRBD1 (5 bases). The germline CDR1 and CDR2 sequences are LGHDT and YNNKEL (reference sequence). The CDR3 covers 14 residues. V lost 4 bases and J 4 bases, leaving 13 bases between the germline ends. CDR3 loop: CASSLGVMSTEAFF. The CDR3 nucleotides are TGTGCCAGCAGCCTAGGGGTTATGAGCACTGAAGCTTTCTTT. Complete variable domain (other parts from reference TRBV3-1 and TRBJ1-1): DTAVSQTPKYLVTQMGNDKSIKCEQNLGHDTMYWYKQDSKKFLKIMFSYNNKELIINETVPNRFSPKSPDKAHLNLHINSLELGDSAVYFCASSLGVMSTEAFFGQGTRLTVV.

The chain is built from TRBV7-9 and TRBJ2-1; a weak D match, TRBD2 (7 bases). Germline V gene lookup returns CDR1 SEHNR and CDR2 FQNEAQ (reference sequence). This CDR3 has 20 amino acids. The V gene lost 1 base and the J gene lost 0 bases, with 22 bases spanning the gap. The CDR3 coding sequence is TGTGCCAGCAGCTTAGGCTCGGAATGGGGGGGCGAGAGCTCCTACAATGAGCAGTTCTTC. Amino acid sequence: CASSLGSEWGGESSYNEQFF.

CDR3 amino acids: CASSVVDRGLETQYF. The CDR3 DNA reads TGTGCCAGCAGCGTAGTGGACAGGGGGCTAGAGACCCAGTACTTC. The chain links TRBV9 to TRBJ2-5; 11 nucleotides agree with TRBD1. The V and J ends lost 0 bases and 4 bases, in that order; junction bases with no gene match: 2. Germline V gene lookup returns CDR1 SGDLS and CDR2 YYNGEE. The CDR3 loop spans 15 amino acids.

The V gene is TRBV3-1, the J gene TRBJ1-1; D unclear. Germline V gene sequence: CDR1 LGHDT, CDR2 YNNKEL (reference sequence). Trimming took 5 bases from V and 3 from J, leaving 7 bases between them. The CDR3 totals 12 residues. The CDR3 spells CASSLLDTEAFF. In DNA, the CDR3 is TGTGCCAGCAGCTTATTGGACACTGAAGCTTTCTTT.

This clonotype was counted once. The V and J genes are TRBV7-2 and TRBJ1-2; 7 bases agree with TRBD1. This CDR3 is built from 16 residues. Germline assignment: CDR1 SGHTA and CDR2 FQGNSA. V shed 3 bases, J shed 5 bases, and the junction held 12 bases outside the gene matches. In DNA, the CDR3 is TGTGCCAGCAGCTTGGGACTCCCGGGACAGCCTTATGGCTACACCTTC. It specifies CASSLGLPGQPYGYTF.

This clonotype has just a few counts. The V and J genes are TRBV12-3 or TRBV12-4 and TRBJ1-4; perhaps TRBD1 as D (5 bases). The V end lost 7 bases, the J end lost 5 bases, and 17 bases lay between the germline ends. This CDR3 contains 15 residues. CDR3 region: CASTRGDGRNEKLFF. The CDR3 nucleotides are TGTGCCAGCACGAGAGGGGACGGCCGCAATGAAAAACTGTTTTTT.

This clonotype was detected a few times. The rearrangement uses TRBV29-1 and TRBJ2-5, with D unresolved. The CDR3 is 12 amino acids. CDR1 is SQVTM and CDR2 is ANQGSEA in the germline V gene. The V gene lost 1 base and the J gene lost 4 bases, with 7 bases spanning the gap. CDR3 nucleotide sequence: TGCAGCGTTGAAGTCGGCGTAGAGACCCAGTACTTC. Translated: CSVEVGVETQYF.

This clonotype was seen a few times. V and J are TRBV5-1 and TRBJ2-3, with 11 nucleotides matching TRBD2. The J segment lost 2 bases and the V segment lost 3 bases, leaving 8 bases of the junction unmatched. Germline loops: CDR1 SGHRS, CDR2 YFSETQ. The CDR3 runs to 17 residues. This chain's CDR3 is CASSSNSGGASTDTQYF. The CDR3 nucleotides read TGCGCCAGCAGCTCAAATAGCGGGGGGGCCTCCACAGATACGCAGTATTTT. Based on the CDR3 plus reference TRBV5-1 and TRBJ2-3, the full variable domain is KAGVTQTPRYLIKTRGQQVTLSCSPISGHRSVSWYQQTPGQGLQFLFEYFSETQRNKGNFPGRFSGRQFSNSRSEMNVSTLELGDSALYLCASSSNSGGASTDTQYFGPGTRLTVL.

As regards this clonotype: Mismatch with germline at one junction end may stem from a read error. This chain links TRBV20-1 with TRBJ2-3; TRBD2 agrees at 10 bases. Germline V CDR1 and CDR2: DFQATT, SNEGSKA (reference sequence). This CDR3 spans 15 amino acids. CDR3: CSVRERGGYTDTQYF. CDR3 nucleotide sequence: TGCAGTGTTAGAGAGCGGGGGGGATACACAGATACGCAGTATTTT.

This clonotype was seen more than once but under ten times. The chain links TRBV5-6 to TRBJ1-5, with TRBD1 matching over 7 bases. The V gene end was trimmed by 4 bases and the J gene end by 0 bases; junction bases not matched to a gene: 4. This CDR3 has 15 residues. Germline CDR1 is SGHDT and CDR2 is YYEEEE. The chain's CDR3 is CASSQGQFSNQPQHF. DNA of the CDR3: TGTGCCAGCAGCCAGGGACAGTTTAGCAATCAGCCCCAGCATTTT.

The genes are TRBV5-1 and TRBJ2-5, with TRBD2 identical over 14 bases. After removal of 2 bases from V and 2 bases from J, the junction contained 8 bases not matched to a gene. Germline CDR1 reads SGHRS; CDR2 reads YFSETQ. The CDR3 extends over 18 amino acids. The CDR3 loop is CASSLIGGLAGEQETQYF. Here the CDR3 DNA reads TGCGCCAGCAGCTTAATCGGGGGACTAGCGGGGGAACAAGAGACCCAGTACTTC.

This clonotype came up a few times. The chain uses TRBV4-2 and TRBJ2-5, with 8 bases matching TRBD1. This CDR3 is built from 14 residues. V trimming: 4 bases; J trimming: 10 bases; junction bases outside the gene matches: 11. The germline gives CDR1 LGHNA, CDR2 YNFKEQ. CDR3 coding DNA: TGTGCCAGCAGCCTACAGGGGGACGGCGTGAACCAGTACTTC. Protein sequence: CASSLQGDGVNQYF.

The chain couples TRBV20-1 to TRBJ1-2, with D unresolved. Germline V lookup: CDR1 DFQATT, CDR2 SNEGSKA (reference sequence). Trimming shortened V by 0 bases and J by 5 bases, and 10 bases separated the two germline ends. The CDR3 covers 13 residues. In DNA form, the CDR3 reads TGCAGTGCTAGAGAGGGGTCGGGGTATGGCTACACCTTC. This translates into CSAREGSGYGYTF.